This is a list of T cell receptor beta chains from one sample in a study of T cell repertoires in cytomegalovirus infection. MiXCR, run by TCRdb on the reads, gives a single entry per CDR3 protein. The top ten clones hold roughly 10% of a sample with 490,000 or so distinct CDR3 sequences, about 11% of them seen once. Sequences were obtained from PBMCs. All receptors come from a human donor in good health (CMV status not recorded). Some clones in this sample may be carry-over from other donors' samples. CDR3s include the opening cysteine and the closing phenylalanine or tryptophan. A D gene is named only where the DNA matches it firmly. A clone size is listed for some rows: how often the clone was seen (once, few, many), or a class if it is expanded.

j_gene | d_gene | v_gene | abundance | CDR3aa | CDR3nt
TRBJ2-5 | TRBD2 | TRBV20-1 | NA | CSSPAGGPPKTQYF | TGCAGCTCGCCAGCGGGGGGGCCTCCAAAGACCCAGTACTTC
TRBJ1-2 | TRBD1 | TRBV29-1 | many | CSVESTGQAYGYTF | TGCAGCGTTGAGTCTACGGGACAGGCTTATGGCTACACCTTC
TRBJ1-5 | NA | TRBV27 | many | CASSTPGRRGQPQHF | TGTGCCAGCAGCACTCCGGGACGCCGGGGTCAGCCCCAGCATTTT
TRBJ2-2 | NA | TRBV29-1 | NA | CSVEDFRTGELFF | TGCAGCGTTGAGGACTTCAGGACCGGGGAGCTGTTTTTT
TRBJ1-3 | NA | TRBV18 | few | CASSPRGDKSNSGNTIYF | TGTGCCAGCTCACCAAGAGGGGACAAGAGCAACTCTGGAAACACCATATATTTT
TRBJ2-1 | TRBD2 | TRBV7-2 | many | CASSLYPPIAGGPGNEQFF | TGTGCCAGCAGCTTATACCCTCCGATCGCGGGGGGGCCGGGAAATGAGCAGTTCTTC
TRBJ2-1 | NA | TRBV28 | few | CASTPQRGKQFF | TGTGCCAGCACTCCTCAGCGAGGGAAGCAGTTCTTC
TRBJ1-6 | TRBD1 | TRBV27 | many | CASSPTGDNSPLHF | TGTGCCAGCAGCCCTACAGGGGATAATTCACCCCTCCACTTT
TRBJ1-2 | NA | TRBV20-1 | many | CSATLGREVGYTF | TGCAGTGCTACCCTTGGCAGGGAGGTTGGCTACACCTTC
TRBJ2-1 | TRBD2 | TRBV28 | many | CASSLKGLADWGEQFF | TGTGCCAGCAGTTTAAAAGGCCTAGCGGATTGGGGTGAGCAGTTCTTC
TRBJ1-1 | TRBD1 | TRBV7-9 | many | CASSSDRGYTEAFF | TGTGCCAGCAGCTCCGACAGGGGGTACACTGAAGCTTTCTTT
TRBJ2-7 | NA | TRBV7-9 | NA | CASSLVAEQYF | TGTGCCAGCAGCTTAGTTGCCGAGCAGTACTTC
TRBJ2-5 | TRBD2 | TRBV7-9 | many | CASSFGLATQETQYF | TGTGCCAGCAGCTTCGGACTAGCGACCCAAGAGACCCAGTACTTC
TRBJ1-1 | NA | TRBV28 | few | CALGAPNTEAFF | TGTGCCCTGGGGGCCCCGAACACTGAAGCTTTCTTT
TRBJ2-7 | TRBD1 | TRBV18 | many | CASSPPRGRRSGEQYF | TGTGCCAGCTCACCACCCAGGGGGCGCAGATCTGGCGAGCAGTACTTC
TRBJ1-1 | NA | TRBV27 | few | CASSQGVTEAFF | TGTGCCAGCAGTCAAGGGGTAACTGAAGCTTTCTTT
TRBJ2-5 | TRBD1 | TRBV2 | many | CASSPWDREETQYF | TGTGCCAGCAGTCCCTGGGACAGGGAAGAGACCCAGTACTTC
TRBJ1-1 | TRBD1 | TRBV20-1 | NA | CSARSLTGPGTEAFF | TGCAGTGCTAGATCCCTGACAGGGCCGGGCACTGAAGCTTTCTTT
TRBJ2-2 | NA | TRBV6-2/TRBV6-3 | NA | CASSYGGTYTGELFF | TGTGCCAGCAGTTACGGGGGCACCTACACCGGGGAGCTGTTTTTT
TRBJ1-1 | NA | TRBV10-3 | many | CAIRPQGSRGTEAFF | TGTGCCATCAGACCACAGGGATCAAGGGGCACTGAAGCTTTCTTT
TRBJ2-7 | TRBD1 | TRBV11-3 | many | CASSMGQGAYEQYF | TGTGCCAGCAGCATGGGACAGGGGGCCTACGAGCAGTACTTC
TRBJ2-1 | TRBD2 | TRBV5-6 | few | CASIRRAGGYNEQFF | TGTGCCAGCATCCGGAGAGCGGGGGGATACAATGAGCAGTTCTTC
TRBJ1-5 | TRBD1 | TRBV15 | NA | CATSGRGRGGNQPQHF | TGTGCCACCAGCGGCAGGGGGCGAGGGGGGAATCAGCCCCAGCATTTT